The 29 T cell receptor beta chains below were found in one sample sequenced in a study of blood T cell repertoires in COVID-19. Libraries were prepared by immunoSEQ multiplex PCR; TCRdb keeps only in-frame clonotypes and omits some of them. The data show a few hundred thousand clones, 86% seen once. The sample was PBMCs or T cells enriched from blood (not recorded which). These receptors were collected from a woman aged 40 to 50 with acute COVID-19.

This clone has a handful of counts. V is TRBV6-5 and J is TRBJ1-5; 8 nucleotides line up with TRBD1. The CDR3 contains 14 residues. Germline CDR1 and CDR2: MNHEY and SVGAGI. V shed 10 bases and J 1 base; nucleotides not matched to a gene: 6. Here the CDR3 reads CATRQGSSNQPQHF. CDR3 coding DNA: TGTGCCACCAGACAGGGGTCGAGCAATCAGCCCCAGCATTTT.

The chain joins TRBV3-1 (or the pseudogene TRBV3-2) to TRBJ1-2, with 8 nucleotides matching TRBD1. This CDR3 contains 14 residues. Germline CDR1 and CDR2: LGHDT and YNNKEL (reference sequence). V shed 6 bases, J shed 1 base, and the junction held 4 bases outside the gene matches. The CDR3 protein is CASSSTGGNYGYTF. The CDR3 DNA is TGTGCCAGCAGTTCAACAGGGGGTAACTATGGCTACACCTTC.

This chain joins TRBV4-3 and TRBJ1-1; D remains ambiguous. Germline assignment: CDR1 LGHNA and CDR2 YSLEER. The CDR3 runs 16 residues. V was cut by 0 bases and J by 5 bases, with 16 bases left in between. The CDR3 DNA reads TGCGCCAGCAGCCAAGATAGGTCTCACACGGGGACTGAAGCTTTCTTT. This codes for CASSQDRSHTGTEAFF.

V and J are TRBV10-3 and TRBJ1-1; 9 bases align to TRBD1. Trimming took 0 bases from V and 3 from J; bases not matched to a gene: 2. The CDR3 is 15 amino acids. Germline loops: CDR1 ENHRY, CDR2 SYGVKD. CDR3 nucleotides: TGTGCCATCAGTGAGTCAAACAGGGGGCACACTGAAGCTTTCTTT. It translates to CAISESNRGHTEAFF.

The chain combines TRBV28 with TRBJ1-1; TRBD1 matches at 9 bases. The ends lost 6 bases at V and 1 base at J; junction bases unmatched: 12. Germline V gene lookup returns CDR1 MDHEN and CDR2 SYDVKM. The CDR3 has 17 amino acids. CDR3 loop: CASRPPGQGVWNTEAFF. The DNA of the CDR3 is TGTGCCAGCAGGCCACCGGGACAGGGAGTCTGGAACACTGAAGCTTTCTTT.

This rearrangement joins TRBV11-1 to TRBJ1-1; 7 bases align to TRBD1. In germline, CDR1 is SGHAT, CDR2 FQDESV (reference sequence). The CDR3 sequence is 14 residues long. V shed 5 bases, J shed 7 bases, and the junction held 10 bases outside the gene matches. This CDR3 reads CASSRLTGTYEAFF. CDR3 coding DNA: TGTGCCAGCAGCCGCCTGACAGGGACCTATGAAGCTTTCTTT.

The rearrangement joins TRBV7-3 to TRBJ2-3; 8 bases are shared with TRBD1. The V gene's germline CDR1 is SGHTA and CDR2 FQGTGA. V was pared by 4 bases and J by 0 bases, with 6 bases of the junction left unmatched. This CDR3 is 16 amino acids long. The CDR3 is CASSSHGTGSTDTQYF. CDR3 in DNA: TGTGCCAGCAGCTCCCACGGGACAGGTAGCACAGATACGCAGTATTTT.

The chain uses TRBV12-5 and TRBJ1-5; the D is unclear. In germline, CDR1 is LGHNT, CDR2 FRNRAP. This CDR3 has 15 residues. V was cut by 1 base and J by 1 base, with 8 bases left in between. DNA for the CDR3: TGTGCTAGTGGTTTGGGCGACACAAGCAATCAGCCCCAGCATTTT. Translating it yields CASGLGDTSNQPQHF.

V gene TRBV19 combines with J gene TRBJ1-1; possible D gene TRBD1, 5 bases. This CDR3 is built from 15 residues. The V end was cut by 2 bases, the J end by 4 bases, with 14 bases between. Germline V lookup: CDR1 LNHDA, CDR2 SQIVND (reference sequence). The DNA for the CDR3 is TGTGCCAGTAGTATAAAAGGGACGCGGGGCACTGAAGCTTTCTTT. Protein: CASSIKGTRGTEAFF.

This clone was seen once. The CDR3 nucleotides read TGTGCCAGCAGCTTGGGAAGTGGGGGAGGGAGCACTGAAGCTTTCTTT. Translated: CASSLGSGGGSTEAFF. This rearrangement joins TRBV5-4 to TRBJ1-1; D may be TRBD1 (5 bases). CDR1 and CDR2 from the germline V gene are SGHNT and YYREEE (reference sequence). The CDR3 spans 16 residues. Trimming pared 0 bases from V and 4 bases from J, leaving 16 bases between.

This clone was counted a few times. The chain employs TRBV7-2 and TRBJ1-5, with TRBD1 matching 9 bases. CDR3 length: 15 amino acids. The germline V gene has CDR1 SGHTA and CDR2 FQGNSA. Trimming removed 3 bases from V and 7 bases from J; junction bases left unmatched: 7. The CDR3 loop is CASSFTGTGWQPQHF. The DNA for the CDR3 is TGTGCCAGCAGCTTTACCGGGACAGGGTGGCAGCCCCAGCATTTT.

This clone was picked up one time. CDR3 DNA sequence: TGTGCCAGTAGTATAGGGGGGCCAGGGGCCAACGTCCTGACTTTC. It yields the protein CASSIGGPGANVLTF. The chain is built from TRBV19 and TRBJ2-6, with a tentative D call TRBD1 (6 bases). This CDR3 contains 15 residues. The germline V gene encodes CDR1 LNHDA and CDR2 SQIVND (reference sequence). Trimming shortened V by 1 base and J by 4 bases, and 8 bases separated the two germline ends.

The rearrangement uses TRBV29-1 and TRBJ2-3, with D tentatively TRBD2 (6 bases). CDR1 is SQVTM and CDR2 is ANQGSEA in the germline V gene. V lost 4 bases and J lost 2, with 13 bases in between. The CDR3 is 14 residues long. The DNA of the CDR3 is TGCAGCGTTGGAATTGGGGGGACCACAGATACGCAGTATTTT. It encodes CSVGIGGTTDTQYF.

V gene TRBV5-4 combines with J gene TRBJ1-1; TRBD1 aligns across 7 bases. The CDR3 spans 15 residues. CDR1 SGHNT and CDR2 YYREEE come from the germline V gene (reference sequence). The J segment lost 4 bases and the V segment lost 6 bases, leaving 12 bases of the junction unmatched. The CDR3 bases are TGTGCCAGCATCCTAACCCTAGACAGGGCCACTGAAGCTTTCTTT. This gives the protein CASILTLDRATEAFF. Using reference TRBV5-4 and TRBJ1-1 for the parts outside the CDR3, the full variable domain is ETGVTQSPTHLIKTRGQQVTLRCSSQSGHNTVSWYQQALGQGPQFIFQYYREEENGRGNFPPRFSGLQFPNYSSELNVNALELDDSALYLCASILTLDRATEAFFGQGTRLTVV.

The chain recombines TRBV12-3 or TRBV12-4 with TRBJ2-3; the D is unclear. The CDR3 spans 12 residues. The V end lost 3 bases, the J end lost 3 bases, and 4 bases lay between the germline ends. The chain's CDR3 is CASSFVTDTQYF. DNA of the CDR3: TGTGCCAGCAGTTTTGTAACAGATACGCAGTATTTT.

The chain recombines TRBV29-1 with TRBJ2-3; TRBD2 might be the D (5 bases). CDR1 is SQVTM, CDR2 ANQGSEA, per germline. V was shortened by 4 bases and J by 4 bases, with 15 bases between the two germline ends. The CDR3 sequence is 14 residues long. The CDR3 nucleotides are TGCAGCGTTGTTTTAGTCGAGGGCCCAGATACGCAGTATTTT. Protein product: CSVVLVEGPDTQYF.

The rearrangement uses TRBV28 and TRBJ1-6; D possibly corresponds to TRBD1 (5 bases). V was pared by 6 bases and J by 12 bases, with 18 bases between. Germline CDR1 MDHEN, CDR2 SYDVKM. The CDR3 is 14 residues long. The DNA for the CDR3 is TGTGCCAGCAGCTCAAATTCGGGGGGGGGACCCCTCCACTTT. It codes for CASSSNSGGGPLHF.

The rearrangement joins TRBV3-1 (or the pseudogene TRBV3-2) to TRBJ2-1; tentative D call: TRBD1 (5 bases). CDR1 and CDR2 from the germline V gene are LGHDT and YNNKEL (reference sequence). The ends were cut back, 1 base at V and 7 bases at J, with 14 bases in the middle. The CDR3 spans 15 residues. This chain's CDR3 is CASSQATGMGNEQFF. The CDR3 coding sequence is TGTGCCAGCAGCCAAGCCACAGGAATGGGGAATGAGCAGTTCTTC.

V gene TRBV19 combines with J gene TRBJ1-6; the D is unclear. V was shortened by 5 bases and J by 0 bases, with 8 bases between the two germline ends. This CDR3 is built from 15 residues. From germline, CDR1 is LNHDA and CDR2 SQIVND (reference sequence). CDR3 sequence (DNA): TGTGCCAGTAGTCGCGGGAGCTCCTATAATTCACCCCTCCACTTT. It encodes CASSRGSSYNSPLHF.

J is TRBJ2-1 and V is TRBV7-6, with TRBD2 identical over 9 bases. The CDR3 is 15 amino acids. With 5 bases clipped from V and 7 bases from J, the junction kept 9 bases outside the gene matches. The germline gives CDR1 SGHVS, CDR2 FNYEAQ. This chain's CDR3 is CASSPSAGGPNEQFF. The CDR3 DNA follows: TGTGCCAGCAGCCCATCCGCGGGGGGGCCTAATGAGCAGTTCTTC.

V usage is TRBV7-2 and J usage is TRBJ2-4; D might be TRBD1 (6 bases). The CDR3 has 16 residues. Germline CDR1 reads SGHTA; CDR2 reads FQGNSA. Trimming removed 3 bases from V and 8 bases from J, with 20 bases in between. CDR3 bases: TGTGCCAGCAGCTTCTTTGTGGGGGCAGGTTCGGACATTCAGTACTTC. Translation: CASSFFVGAGSDIQYF.

This rearrangement joins TRBV2 to TRBJ2-5; 12 nucleotides line up with TRBD2. The CDR3 covers 15 residues. The V and J ends lost 2 bases and 2 bases, in that order; junction bases with no gene match: 0. Germline V CDR1 and CDR2: SNHLY, FYNNEI. Here the CDR3 DNA reads TGTGCCAGCAGTGAACTAGCGGGAGGGCAAGAGACCCAGTACTTC. As protein: CASSELAGGQETQYF.

The J gene is TRBJ1-1, the V gene TRBV7-6; D call uncertain. The CDR3 covers 13 residues. V was trimmed by 7 bases and J by 1 base, leaving 10 bases between them. Germline V gives CDR1 SGHVS, CDR2 FNYEAQ. CDR3 sequence reads: CASNFAGNTEAFF. In nucleotides, the CDR3 is TGTGCCAGCAACTTCGCAGGGAACACTGAAGCTTTCTTT.

V usage is TRBV11-2 and J usage is TRBJ2-3; no clear D. The germline CDR1 and CDR2 sequences are SGHAT and FQNNGV. The ends were cut back, 1 base at V and 0 bases at J, with 5 bases in the middle. The CDR3 extends over 14 amino acids. The CDR3 region is CASSLVGSTDTQYF. For the CDR3, the DNA is TGTGCCAGCAGCTTAGTGGGCAGCACAGATACGCAGTATTTT.

The chain is built from TRBV27 and TRBJ2-1; D may be TRBD1 (6 bases). Between the trimmed V and J ends, which lost 3 bases and 1 base, there was a span of 10 bases. From germline, CDR1 is MNHEY and CDR2 SMNVEV (reference sequence). There are 15 residues in the CDR3. DNA of the CDR3: TGTGCCAGCAGTTTCCAGGGGTCATCCTACAATGAGCAGTTCTTC. It yields the protein CASSFQGSSYNEQFF.

The chain combines TRBV4-3 with TRBJ1-5, with 9 bases aligning to TRBD1. CDR3 length: 15 residues. After removal of 2 bases from V and 7 bases from J, the junction contained 6 bases not matched to a gene. The germline V gene encodes CDR1 LGHNA and CDR2 YSLEER. The CDR3 DNA sequence: TGCGCCAGCAGCCAACGGACAGGGGTAGGGCAGCCCCAGCATTTT. Translated, it gives CASSQRTGVGQPQHF.

The rearrangement links TRBV21-1 to TRBJ2-7; the table's D gene call, TRBD1, was not cross checked with the DNA. TRBV21-1 is flagged as a pseudogene. The CDR3 extends over 17 amino acids. The CDR3 DNA reads TGTGCCAGCAATAGTTGTCCCGGGACAGGCCCTCGCTACGAGCAGTACTTC. Amino acids: CASNSCPGTGPRYEQYF.

Many counts were recorded for this clone. This chain links TRBV4-1 with TRBJ2-1, with D perhaps matching TRBD1 (6 bases). CDR3 length: 13 residues. In germline, CDR1 is MGHRA, CDR2 YSYEKL. V was clipped by 3 bases and J by 8 bases, with 11 bases between them. The CDR3 reads CASSQRQEDEQFF. DNA for the CDR3: TGCGCCAGCAGCCAGAGACAGGAGGATGAGCAGTTCTTC.

The chain has TRBV28 and TRBJ2-7; tentatively, D is TRBD2 (5 bases). The CDR3 consists of 15 residues. Trimming cost V 5 bases and J 3 bases, with 17 bases left between them. Germline V lookup: CDR1 MDHEN, CDR2 SYDVKM. For the CDR3, the DNA is TGTGCCAGCAGTGGAGGTGAGGGTGGCAGCTACGAGCAGTACTTC. The encoded protein is CASSGGEGGSYEQYF.